The 22 T cell receptor beta chains in this list originate from one sample, sequenced in a study of blood T cell repertoires in COVID-19. Method: immunoSEQ multiplex PCR; TCRdb's copy keeps in-frame clones and lacks some. The sample contains a few hundred thousand clones, 80% to 90% of which appear only once. The specimen sequenced was PBMCs or T cells enriched from blood (not recorded which). The receptors come from a man aged 30 to 39 who had recovered from COVID-19.

CDR3 sequence (DNA): TGTGCCAGCAGTAGACCGTCGGGTCTTATCTACGAGCAGTACTTC. It translates to CASSRPSGLIYEQYF. This chain links TRBV28 with TRBJ2-7; D gene uncertain. The CDR3 length is 15 residues. Trimming shortened V by 5 bases and J by 3 bases, and 17 bases separated the two germline ends. From germline, CDR1 is MDHEN and CDR2 SYDVKM.

The V and J genes are TRBV9 and TRBJ2-2, with D possibly matching TRBD1 (6 bases). Trimming left V 4 bases short and J 0 bases short, with 10 bases between. The CDR3 extends over 15 amino acids. The germline gives CDR1 SGDLS, CDR2 YYNGEE. Here the CDR3 DNA reads TGTGCCAGCAGCTGGACAGATACGAACACCGGGGAGCTGTTTTTT. It yields the protein CASSWTDTNTGELFF.

In its sample, this clone was seen once. The chain combines TRBV7-9 with TRBJ2-5, with 12 positions matching TRBD1. CDR1 is SEHNR, CDR2 FQNEAQ, per germline (reference sequence). V was pared by 2 bases and J by 5 bases, with 12 bases of the junction left unmatched. The CDR3 runs to 18 residues. The CDR3: CASSLSPGTGGAKETQYF. The CDR3 nucleotides read TGTGCCAGCAGCTTATCCCCTGGGACAGGGGGCGCGAAGGAGACCCAGTACTTC.

V and J are TRBV2 and TRBJ2-7; D is undetermined. V was cut by 5 bases and J by 6 bases, with 8 bases left in between. Germline values: CDR1 SNHLY, CDR2 FYNNEI. The CDR3 has 11 amino acids. CDR3: CASSPLFEQYF. The CDR3 DNA sequence: TGTGCCAGCAGTCCCTTGTTCGAGCAGTACTTC.

The sample holds a few counts of this clone. The rearrangement links TRBV27 to TRBJ2-7, with a tentative D call TRBD1 (6 bases). Germline V gives CDR1 MNHEY, CDR2 SMNVEV (reference sequence). V gave up 8 bases and J gave up 3 bases, with 20 bases separating them. The CDR3 totals 15 residues. The CDR3 spells CASGQRGWGYYEQYF. The CDR3 coding sequence is TGTGCCAGCGGGCAAAGGGGGTGGGGATACTACGAGCAGTACTTC.

The chain uses TRBV13 and TRBJ2-7, with D perhaps matching TRBD1 (5 bases). Germline V gene lookup returns CDR1 PRHDT and CDR2 FYEKMQ (reference sequence). V was clipped by 1 base and J by 2 bases, with 9 bases between them. The CDR3 loop spans 14 amino acids. This CDR3 reads CASSLETGTYEQYF. The CDR3 DNA reads as TGTGCCAGCAGCTTAGAAACAGGAACCTACGAGCAGTACTTC.

J is TRBJ1-6 and V is TRBV18; D not resolved. Trimming cost V 4 bases and J 0 bases, with 13 bases left between them. The germline V gene encodes CDR1 KGHSH and CDR2 LQKENI. This CDR3 contains 17 residues. The CDR3 protein is CASSRSVMSSYNSPLHF. The CDR3 DNA is TGTGCCAGCTCACGGTCCGTGATGAGCTCCTATAATTCACCCCTCCACTTT.

With regard to this clone: At the DNA level, this CDR3 is encoded by other sequences in the same sample as well. This chain connects TRBV18 to TRBJ2-5, with TRBD2 as a possible D gene (6 bases). The CDR3 has 13 amino acids. The germline CDR1 and CDR2 sequences are KGHSH and LQKENI. V lost 3 bases to trimming and J lost 5 bases, with 10 bases between them. The CDR3 protein is CASSPGGGETQYF. As DNA, the CDR3 is TGTGCCAGCTCACCCGGCGGAGGGGAGACCCAGTACTTC.

The chain employs TRBV7-8 and TRBJ1-2, with 9 positions matching TRBD1. The CDR3 extends over 15 amino acids. Germline CDR1 is SGHVS and CDR2 is FQNEAQ. Trimming removed 4 bases from V and 4 bases from J; junction bases left unmatched: 7. CDR3 coding DNA: TGTGCCAGCAGCTCGTCGACAGGGGGGGGCTATGGCTACACCTTC. It yields the protein CASSSSTGGGYGYTF.

V and J are TRBV23-1 and TRBJ2-2; the match to TRBD2 covers 8 bases. TRBV23-1 is flagged as an ORF with uncertain function. The CDR3 sequence is 16 residues long. The V segment lost 3 bases and the J segment 5 bases; nucleotides outside the gene matches: 8. The CDR3 DNA reads as TGCGCCAGCAGTCACGGGGCCGGGACTAGAACCGGGGAGCTGTTTTTT. As protein: CASSHGAGTRTGELFF.

This clone was observed a handful of times. The J gene is TRBJ1-2, the V gene TRBV14; D is uncertain. The CDR3 runs to 15 residues. V lost 3 bases to trimming and J lost 7 bases, with 18 bases between them. CDR1 SGHDN and CDR2 FVKESK come from the germline V gene. Here the CDR3 DNA reads TGTGCCAGCAGCCATCAAGGAGGGTTTTCGTCTGGCTACACCTTC. Its translation is CASSHQGGFSSGYTF.

The rearrangement links TRBV19 to TRBJ2-7; 11 bases are a match to TRBD2. CDR1 and CDR2 from the germline V gene are LNHDA and SQIVND (reference sequence). With 4 bases clipped from V and 0 bases from J, the junction kept 8 bases outside the gene matches. This CDR3 is 17 amino acids long. CDR3 residues: CASSTTGTSGFSYEQYF. As DNA, the CDR3 is TGTGCCAGTAGTACGACCGGGACTAGCGGATTCTCCTACGAGCAGTACTTC.

This clone was seen ten or more times. The chain employs TRBV6-5 and TRBJ1-2; 7 bases are shared with TRBD1. The junction had 4 bases not matched to a gene; V was cut back by 3 bases and J by 6 bases. The CDR3 is 13 amino acids. Per the germline V gene, CDR1 is MNHEY and CDR2 is SVGAGI. The CDR3 region has the DNA TGTGCCAGCAGTTATTTAGGGGGCGATGGCTACACCTTC. Translated: CASSYLGGDGYTF.

The CDR3 sequence: CASSAGLAGDGANVLTF. The CDR3 nucleotides read TGTGCCAGCAGCGCGGGACTAGCGGGAGATGGGGCCAACGTCCTGACTTTC. V gene TRBV9 combines with J gene TRBJ2-6; 14 positions agree with TRBD2. There are 17 residues in the CDR3. Trimming cost V 3 bases and J 3 bases; bases outside gene matches: 2. Germline V gene data show CDR1 as SGDLS and CDR2 as YYNGEE.

The rearrangement joins TRBV5-1 to TRBJ1-2; D is uncertain. V lost 4 bases to trimming and J lost 3 bases, with 16 bases between them. Germline V lookup: CDR1 SGHRS, CDR2 YFSETQ. The CDR3 loop spans 15 amino acids. The CDR3, as DNA: TGCGCCAGCAGCCTGGGCCTTGGGGAGGACTATGGCTACACCTTC. It specifies CASSLGLGEDYGYTF.

This clone has only one observation. V usage is TRBV25-1 and J usage is TRBJ2-7; D ambiguous. CDR3 length equals 14 residues. V shed 3 bases and J shed 3 bases, with 12 bases lying between them. CDR1 MGHDK and CDR2 SYGVNS come from the germline V gene. The CDR3 is CASSDPRSYYEQYF. In DNA, the CDR3 is TGTGCCAGCAGTGATCCCCGTTCGTACTACGAGCAGTACTTC.

This clone has a single count. The rearrangement joins TRBV28 to TRBJ1-6; the D is unclear. The V and J ends lost 3 bases and 5 bases respectively, with 11 bases between them. The CDR3 is 15 residues long. The V gene's germline CDR1 is MDHEN and CDR2 SYDVKM. CDR3 loop: CASSLGGRDNSPLHF. The CDR3 DNA sequence: TGTGCCAGCAGTTTGGGAGGGAGGGATAATTCACCCCTCCACTTT.

The chain couples TRBV7-2 to TRBJ1-1; no firm D call. Trimming shortened V by 3 bases and J by 1 base, and 6 bases separated the two germline ends. This CDR3 contains 13 residues. CDR1 is SGHTA, CDR2 FQGNSA, per germline. CDR3 residues: CASSFGWNTEAFF. CDR3 DNA sequence: TGTGCCAGCAGCTTCGGGTGGAACACTGAAGCTTTCTTT.

The chain links TRBV28 to TRBJ1-1; the match to TRBD1 covers 7 bases. Looked up from germline, CDR1 is MDHEN and CDR2 is SYDVKM. There are 11 residues in the CDR3. V dropped 3 bases and J dropped 9; count of bases not matched to a gene: 1. CDR3 nucleotides: TGTGCCAGCAGTTTGGACAGGCAAGCTTTCTTT. This encodes CASSLDRQAFF.

This chain uses TRBV6-1 with TRBJ1-6; TRBD1 matches 9 bases. Per the germline V gene, CDR1 is MNHNS and CDR2 is SASEGT. CDR3 length: 15 residues. The V gene end was trimmed by 3 bases and the J gene end by 8 bases; junction bases not matched to a gene: 5. The CDR3 nucleotides read TGTGCCAGCAGTGAGCGGACAGGGGAAGATTCACCCCTCCACTTT. It specifies CASSERTGEDSPLHF.

This chain links TRBV28 with TRBJ2-7; D gene unclear. CDR1 MDHEN and CDR2 SYDVKM come from the germline V gene. V lost 7 bases to trimming and J lost 5 bases, with 9 bases between them. The CDR3 totals 11 residues. CDR3: CASNLRDEQYF. The CDR3 DNA follows: TGTGCCAGCAACCTCCGGGACGAGCAGTACTTC.

The rearrangement links TRBV3-1 (or the pseudogene TRBV3-2) to TRBJ1-1; possible D gene TRBD1, 6 bases. This CDR3 is built from 15 residues. The V end was cut by 0 bases, the J end by 11 bases, with 19 bases between. The germline gives CDR1 LGHDT, CDR2 YNNKEL (reference sequence). The CDR3 coding sequence is TGTGCCAGCAGCCAAGATCCGGATGGGGGCCCGGGGGCTTTCTTT. Amino acids: CASSQDPDGGPGAFF.